This T cell receptor (beta chain) was found in a study of shared clonotypes between healthy human individuals. In regard to this clone: Its target is not known.

Whole-study findings and limits: With few donors, the genetic and exposure-history diversity represented was limited. Sequencing of the sorted subsets was shown by rarefaction to be incomplete despite large depth.

The V and J ends lost 0 bases and 0 bases respectively, with 14 bases between them. The CDR3 spans 16 residues. CDR1 is GTSNPN and CDR2 is SVGIG in the germline V gene (reference sequence). Only in-frame clones appear in the TCRdb table, and some are missing; sequencing was by immunoSEQ multiplex PCR. The repertoire holds roughly 1,100,000 clones, with about 75% as singletons. V is TRBV30 and J is TRBJ2-5; D gene uncertain. Sequencing was performed on memory CD4+ T cells sorted from blood. As to subset: CD45RA-negative fraction. This sequence was found in a man younger than 35 in good health. The CDR3 sequence is CAWSVLLPSYQETQYF. As DNA, the CDR3 is TGTGCCTGGAGTGTACTCCTCCCATCTTACCAAGAGACCCAGTACTTC.